One sample yielded the 21 T cell receptor beta chains listed below, sequenced in a study of cytomegalovirus exposure and HLA in healthy donors. Libraries were prepared by immunoSEQ multiplex PCR; TCRdb keeps only in-frame clonotypes and omits some of them. Of 150,000 to 200,000 clones listed, roughly 83% are singletons. What was sequenced was PBMCs. Receptors were obtained from a woman in her late teens or twenties in good health and CMV-seronegative.

The rearrangement links TRBV4-2 to TRBJ2-1; D is undetermined. V dropped 4 bases and J dropped 8 bases, with 9 bases sitting between them. This CDR3 contains 12 residues. Germline assignment: CDR1 LGHNA and CDR2 YNFKEQ. The chain's CDR3 is CASSLGDYEQFF. Here the CDR3 DNA reads TGTGCCAGCAGCCTAGGAGATTATGAGCAGTTCTTC.

The chain carries TRBV6-6 and TRBJ2-2; TRBD2 matches 8 bases. This CDR3 comprises 15 residues. Per germline, CDR1 MNHNY and CDR2 SVGAGI (reference sequence). With 2 bases clipped from V and 5 bases from J, the junction kept 4 bases outside the gene matches. Here the CDR3 DNA reads TGTGCCAGCAGTTACGGCGGGGGGCTGACCGGGGAGCTGTTTTTT. It codes for CASSYGGGLTGELFF.

This sequence joins TRBV2 and TRBJ1-2; tentative D call: TRBD1 (6 bases). Trimming removed 7 bases from V and 8 bases from J, with 17 bases in between. Germline CDR1 SNHLY, CDR2 FYNNEI. The length of the CDR3 is 13 residues. CDR3 protein: CASMGGQGKGYTF. CDR3 DNA: TGTGCCAGCATGGGTGGGCAGGGGAAGGGCTACACCTTC.

In this sample, this clone turned up a few times. The gene calls are TRBV5-4 and TRBJ2-7; TRBD2 aligns across 10 bases. CDR3 length: 14 residues. The germline V gene encodes CDR1 SGHNT and CDR2 YYREEE (reference sequence). The V segment lost 4 bases and the J segment 3 bases; nucleotides outside the gene matches: 4. CDR3 amino acids: CASSPSGGRYEQYF. The CDR3 nucleotides are TGTGCCAGCAGCCCTAGCGGGGGACGCTACGAGCAGTACTTC.

This chain connects TRBV11-2 to TRBJ2-2; D not certain. CDR3 size: 14 residues. V was trimmed by 7 bases and J by 3 bases, leaving 12 bases between them. Germline-derived CDR1 and CDR2 are SGHAT and FQNNGV. Written as DNA, the CDR3 is TGTGCCAGCACCGAAAACTCCCACACCGGGGAGCTGTTTTTT. It is translated as CASTENSHTGELFF.

The rearrangement joins TRBV27 to TRBJ2-7, with a tentative D call TRBD2 (5 bases). The germline gives CDR1 MNHEY, CDR2 SMNVEV (reference sequence). CDR3 length equals 14 residues. V lost 7 bases, J lost 4 bases, and 17 bases lay in between. The CDR3 coding sequence is TGTGCCAGCACCAGTCGGACTGCCCAATACGAGCAGTACTTC. Residues: CASTSRTAQYEQYF.

This clone occurred once. The chain recombines TRBV9 with TRBJ2-2, with 10 bases that match TRBD2. Trimming removed 6 bases from V and 4 bases from J; junction bases left unmatched: 3. The CDR3 has 14 amino acids. Germline CDR1 reads SGDLS; CDR2 reads YYNGEE. Here the CDR3 DNA reads TGTGCCAGCACAAGCGGGGGGGTCACCGGGGAGCTGTTTTTT. Encoded protein: CASTSGGVTGELFF.

This clone was picked up a small number of times. This chain uses TRBV5-1 with TRBJ2-5; a weak D match, TRBD2 (6 bases). Germline CDR1 and CDR2: SGHRS and YFSETQ. The V end was cut by 1 base, the J end by 2 bases, with 15 bases between. CDR3 length equals 16 residues. This CDR3 is CASSLTGGVRQETQYF. CDR3 in DNA: TGCGCCAGCAGCTTGACCGGCGGGGTTCGGCAAGAGACCCAGTACTTC.

The J gene is TRBJ2-3, the V gene TRBV19; TRBD1 matches at 8 bases. Germline CDR1 reads LNHDA; CDR2 reads SQIVND (reference sequence). J was trimmed by 9 bases and V by 4 bases; bases with no gene match: 9. The CDR3 length is 14 residues. The CDR3 region is CASSKPQGVWTQYF. CDR3 coding DNA: TGTGCCAGTAGTAAGCCACAGGGGGTTTGGACGCAGTATTTT.

This sequence joins TRBV2 and TRBJ2-3, with 9 bases that match TRBD1. The V segment lost 6 bases and the J segment 8 bases; nucleotides outside the gene matches: 9. Per germline, CDR1 SNHLY and CDR2 FYNNEI. This CDR3 is 14 amino acids long. For the CDR3, the DNA is TGTGCCAGCAGACTTGACAGGGGGGAGGTTACGCAGTATTTT. Its protein is CASRLDRGEVTQYF. Variable domain in full (rest from reference TRBV2 and TRBJ2-3): EPEVTQTPSHQVTQMGQEVILRCVPISNHLYFYWYRQILGQKVEFLVSFYNNEISEKSEIFDDQFSVERPDGSNFTLKIRSTKLEDSAMYFCASRLDRGEVTQYFGPGTRLTVL.

The V and J genes are TRBV6-5 and TRBJ1-4; TRBD1 matches 9 bases. The V segment lost 0 bases and the J segment 6 bases; nucleotides outside the gene matches: 2. Germline V lookup: CDR1 MNHEY, CDR2 SVGAGI. The CDR3 length is 15 residues. CDR3 loop: CASSYSRDRDEKLFF. CDR3 sequence (DNA): TGTGCCAGCAGTTACTCGAGGGACAGGGATGAAAAACTGTTTTTT.

V gene TRBV30 combines with J gene TRBJ1-1; TRBD1 might be the D (5 bases). V was trimmed by 5 bases and J by 8 bases, leaving 12 bases between them. The CDR3 loop spans 11 amino acids. The germline V gene has CDR1 GTSNPN and CDR2 SVGIG (reference sequence). The CDR3 loop reads CAWGKQAEAFF. CDR3 DNA: TGTGCCTGGGGAAAACAGGCCGAAGCTTTCTTT.

The DNA for the CDR3 is TGTGCCAGCTCACCGGTTAGCGGGGGGACAATTCGGACAGATACGCAGTATTTT. Its protein is CASSPVSGGTIRTDTQYF. This chain links TRBV18 with TRBJ2-3; 10 bases are a match to TRBD2. Germline V gene data show CDR1 as KGHSH and CDR2 as LQKENI. V was clipped by 3 bases and J by 3 bases; unmatched bases: 12. This CDR3 has 18 amino acids.

This chain uses TRBV4-1 with TRBJ1-1; D call uncertain. V was trimmed by 1 base and J by 3 bases, leaving 12 bases between them. This CDR3 contains 15 residues. The germline V gene encodes CDR1 MGHRA and CDR2 YSYEKL. For the CDR3, the DNA is TGCGCCAGCAGCCAAGTTTGGGCGATTGACACTGAAGCTTTCTTT. Translation gives CASSQVWAIDTEAFF.

The rearrangement uses TRBV4-1 and TRBJ2-3; D perhaps matches TRBD1 (6 bases). This CDR3 spans 20 amino acids. The germline gives CDR1 MGHRA, CDR2 YSYEKL. Trimming took off 3 bases at V and 1 base at J, with 26 bases between the two ends. The CDR3 DNA is TGCGCCAGCAGCCATCCGGGACAAATAGATCCGAAAGCCCGCACAGATACGCAGTATTTT. This codes for CASSHPGQIDPKARTDTQYF.

The CDR3 sequence is CAWSDRGHSPLHF. In DNA form, the CDR3 reads TGTGCCTGGAGCGACAGGGGCCATTCACCCCTCCACTTT. The rearrangement uses TRBV30 and TRBJ1-6; 8 bases align to TRBD1. The CDR3 extends over 13 amino acids. With V trimmed by 3 bases and J by 8 bases, 3 bases remained unmatched. The germline V gene encodes CDR1 GTSNPN and CDR2 SVGIG (reference sequence).

This chain connects TRBV14 to TRBJ2-3, with TRBD1 as a possible D gene (6 bases). Trimming stripped 1 base from V and 5 bases from J, with 13 bases between. The CDR3 is 15 residues long. Germline CDR1 reads SGHDN; CDR2 reads FVKESK. CDR3 amino acids: CASSQVRGGGDTQYF. CDR3 sequence (DNA): TGTGCCAGCAGCCAAGTCAGGGGCGGAGGAGATACGCAGTATTTT. Together with reference TRBV14 and TRBJ2-3, the CDR3 gives the full variable domain: EAGVTQFPSHSVIEKGQTVTLRCDPISGHDNLYWYRRVMGKEIKFLLHFVKESKQDESGMPNNRFLAERTGGTYSTLKVQPAELEDSGVYFCASSQVRGGGDTQYFGPGTRLTVL.

This clone was counted only a few times. The V call is TRBV30, the J call TRBJ1-2; no firm D call. The CDR3 runs to 11 residues. Trimming took 5 bases from V and 7 from J, leaving 11 bases between them. CDR1 GTSNPN and CDR2 SVGIG come from the germline V gene (reference sequence). CDR3 coding DNA: TGTGCCTGGCACTCCTCGGGTGGCTACACCTTC. It codes for CAWHSSGGYTF.

This chain uses TRBV7-9 with TRBJ2-7; possibly TRBD1 for D (6 bases). Germline CDR1 is SEHNR and CDR2 is FQNEAQ (reference sequence). V lost 3 bases and J lost 2, with 11 bases in between. The CDR3 extends over 14 amino acids. CDR3 coding DNA: TGTGCCAGCAGCTTCCGACAGGCAACCTACGAGCAGTACTTC. Translated, it gives CASSFRQATYEQYF.

This clone came up a few times. V and J are TRBV4-1 and TRBJ2-7, with 9 nucleotides matching TRBD2. Trimming cost V 2 bases and J 2 bases; bases outside gene matches: 4. Per germline, CDR1 MGHRA and CDR2 YSYEKL. The CDR3 has 15 amino acids. Written as DNA, the CDR3 is TGCGCCAGCAGCCAAACGACTAGCGGAACCTACGAGCAGTACTTC. Encoded protein: CASSQTTSGTYEQYF.

A few counts support this clone. The V and J genes are TRBV5-1 and TRBJ2-7; TRBD1 agrees at 8 bases. The CDR3 extends over 15 amino acids. Unmatched junction bases numbered 10, after V lost 5 bases and J lost 3 bases. Germline CDR1 reads SGHRS; CDR2 reads YFSETQ. In nucleotides, the CDR3 is TGCGCCAGCAGAGTCACAGGGGGTGAGTTCTACGAGCAGTACTTC. Amino acids: CASRVTGGEFYEQYF.